This entry lists 24 T cell receptor beta chains sequenced from one sample in a study of blood T cell repertoires in COVID-19. Sequencing used immunoSEQ multiplex PCR; TCRdb keeps in-frame clones, though not all of them. The sample consists of around 300,000 clones, 89% of them appearing once. The sequencing sample was made of peripheral blood. The receptor source for this set is a man over 45 with acute or convalescent COVID-19.

V and J are TRBV5-1 and TRBJ1-1; tentative D call: TRBD1 (5 bases). The CDR3 runs to 14 residues. Trimming took off 1 base at V and 4 bases at J, with 11 bases between the two ends. Germline CDR1 and CDR2: SGHRS and YFSETQ. CDR3 residues: CASSLMGPGTEAFF. CDR3 bases: TGCGCCAGCAGCTTGATGGGGCCGGGCACTGAAGCTTTCTTT.

CDR3 nucleotides: TGTGCCAGCAGTGAATCGGGGGTAGGTGGAGAAAAACTGTTTTTT. Translating gives CASSESGVGGEKLFF. V usage is TRBV25-1 and J usage is TRBJ1-4, with a tentative D call TRBD1 (5 bases). V shed 1 base and J shed 8 bases, with 14 bases lying between them. The CDR3 length is 15 residues. Germline V gene data show CDR1 as MGHDK and CDR2 as SYGVNS. The variable domain in full, with the rest retrieved from reference TRBV25-1 and TRBJ1-4, is EADIYQTPRYLVIGTGKKITLECSQTMGHDKMYWYQQDPGMELHLIHYSYGVNSTEKGDLSSESTVSRIRTEHFPLTLESARPSHTSQYLCASSESGVGGEKLFFGSGTQLSVL.

V gene TRBV13 combines with J gene TRBJ2-7; the match to TRBD1 covers 8 bases. Trimming at V came to 5 bases and at J to 2 bases, leaving 8 bases not matched to a gene. The CDR3 runs to 15 residues. Germline lookup yields CDR1 PRHDT and CDR2 FYEKMQ (reference sequence). The CDR3 sequence: CASSADREGTYEQYF. In DNA, the CDR3 is TGTGCCAGCAGCGCGGACAGGGAAGGGACCTACGAGCAGTACTTC.

Here the CDR3 DNA reads TGCGCCAGCAGCTTGGCAGCTAACTATGGCTACACCTTC. Protein sequence: CASSLAANYGYTF. V and J are TRBV5-1 and TRBJ1-2; D gene ambiguous. The CDR3 runs 13 residues. The germline V gene has CDR1 SGHRS and CDR2 YFSETQ. Trimming took off 0 bases at V and 0 bases at J, with 3 bases between the two ends.

The chain has TRBV19 and TRBJ1-6; the match to TRBD1 covers 8 bases. Losses at the gene ends were 6 bases for V and 9 bases for J; bases not matched to a gene: 10. The CDR3 contains 15 residues. Germline-derived CDR1 and CDR2 are LNHDA and SQIVND (reference sequence). This CDR3 reads CASRNFDRGRSPLHF. The CDR3 bases are TGTGCCAGTAGAAACTTTGACAGGGGACGTTCACCCCTCCACTTT. The whole variable domain, remainder taken from reference TRBV19 and TRBJ1-6, is DGGITQSPKYLFRKEGQNVTLSCEQNLNHDAMYWYRQDPGQGLRLIYYSQIVNDFQKGDIAEGYSVSREKKESFPLTVTSAQKNPTAFYLCASRNFDRGRSPLHFGNGTRLTVT.

V and J are TRBV30 and TRBJ2-5; D is possibly TRBD2 (5 bases). The germline CDR1 and CDR2 sequences are GTSNPN and SVGIG (reference sequence). The CDR3 is 14 residues long. The germline V and J ends were trimmed by 3 bases and 7 bases, with 18 bases remaining between them. The CDR3 loop reads CAWSRTRTAGTQYF. The CDR3 coding sequence is TGTGCCTGGAGCCGAACCCGGACGGCGGGGACCCAGTACTTC.

This sequence joins TRBV24-1 and TRBJ2-3; a weak D match, TRBD1 (6 bases). The CDR3 is made up of 17 amino acids. CDR1 and CDR2 (germline): KGHDR, SFDVKD. Trimming removed 3 bases at V and 2 bases at J, with 17 bases between. The CDR3 loop is CATSDQKRGTYTDTQYF. The CDR3 DNA sequence: TGTGCCACCAGTGATCAGAAGAGGGGGACCTACACAGATACGCAGTATTTT.

The chain uses TRBV11-2 and TRBJ1-2; no clear D. This CDR3 region has 13 residues. Germline CDR1 reads SGHAT; CDR2 reads FQNNGV. V was trimmed by 3 bases and J by 8 bases, leaving 13 bases between them. CDR3 nucleotides: TGTGCCAGCAGCTTCGGGTCGGTAGGCGGCTACACCTTC. Translation: CASSFGSVGGYTF.

The sample holds one count of this clone. The chain employs TRBV7-9 and TRBJ1-1; 7 nucleotides match TRBD1. The CDR3 totals 12 residues. Unmatched junction bases numbered 8, after V lost 10 bases and J lost 6 bases. Germline CDR1 and CDR2: SEHNR and FQNEAQ (reference sequence). The CDR3 DNA sequence: TGTGCCAACTCGACAGGGCCGCCTGAAGCTTTCTTT. Its protein is CANSTGPPEAFF.

The J gene is TRBJ2-3, the V gene TRBV5-1; 8 bases align to TRBD1. Germline V gene sequence: CDR1 SGHRS, CDR2 YFSETQ. The CDR3 is made up of 15 amino acids. After removal of 2 bases from V and 4 bases from J, the junction contained 6 bases not matched to a gene. The CDR3 sequence: CASSFSPTGADTQYF. The CDR3 DNA follows: TGCGCCAGCAGCTTTTCCCCGACAGGGGCAGATACGCAGTATTTT. The full variable domain, rest sourced from reference TRBV5-1 and TRBJ2-3, is KAGVTQTPRYLIKTRGQQVTLSCSPISGHRSVSWYQQTPGQGLQFLFEYFSETQRNKGNFPGRFSGRQFSNSRSEMNVSTLELGDSALYLCASSFSPTGADTQYFGPGTRLTVL.

The chain combines TRBV7-9 with TRBJ1-1, with unresolved D. From germline, CDR1 is SEHNR and CDR2 FQNEAQ (reference sequence). Trimming cost V 5 bases and J 1 base, with 11 bases left between them. The CDR3 runs 14 residues. CDR3 coding DNA: TGTGCCAGCAGCGTGAGAGCTGAGAACACTGAAGCTTTCTTT. Its translation is CASSVRAENTEAFF.

This chain joins TRBV18 and TRBJ1-1; 11 positions agree with TRBD1. The germline V gene has CDR1 KGHSH and CDR2 LQKENI. Trimming at V came to 3 bases and at J to 4 bases, leaving 4 bases not matched to a gene. The CDR3 extends over 15 amino acids. The chain's CDR3 is CASSPTGQGGTEAFF. The CDR3, as DNA: TGTGCCAGCTCACCCACGGGACAGGGGGGCACTGAAGCTTTCTTT.

A word on this clone: The same CDR3 can be traced to other DNA sequences in this sample. The chain carries TRBV29-1 and TRBJ1-5; D ambiguous. V was pared by 4 bases and J by 3 bases, with 10 bases between. The CDR3 covers 13 residues. Germline V CDR1 and CDR2: SQVTM, ANQGSEA. This chain's CDR3 is CSVGLGVNQPQHF. The DNA of the CDR3 is TGCAGCGTTGGCCTGGGAGTCAATCAGCCCCAGCATTTT.

The chain recombines TRBV27 with TRBJ2-6; no clear D gene. Looked up from germline, CDR1 is MNHEY and CDR2 is SMNVEV (reference sequence). Trimming left V 2 bases short and J 0 bases short, with 11 bases between. This CDR3 has 17 residues. Here the CDR3 reads CASSLEIRRSGANVLTF. CDR3 in DNA: TGTGCCAGCAGTTTAGAGATCCGCCGCTCTGGGGCCAACGTCCTGACTTTC.

This clone has only one observation. V usage is TRBV10-2 and J usage is TRBJ2-1; 9 nucleotides agree with TRBD2. The germline V gene has CDR1 WSHSY and CDR2 SAAADI. This CDR3 contains 15 residues. Trimming cost V 0 bases and J 8 bases; bases outside gene matches: 5. CDR3: CASSESVAGADEQFF. CDR3 coding DNA: TGCGCCAGCAGTGAGTCGGTAGCGGGGGCCGATGAGCAGTTCTTC.

The chain carries TRBV27 and TRBJ2-3, with TRBD1 identical over 10 bases. V gave up 5 bases and J gave up 7 bases; unmatched junction bases: 3. CDR3 length: 13 residues. In germline, CDR1 is MNHEY, CDR2 SMNVEV (reference sequence). CDR3 sequence: CASSRQGAHTQYF. The CDR3, as DNA: TGTGCCAGCAGTAGACAGGGGGCTCATACGCAGTATTTT.

The chain couples TRBV7-3 to TRBJ1-5; D uncertain. There are 16 residues in the CDR3. Germline assignment: CDR1 SGHTA and CDR2 FQGTGA. The V gene lost 2 bases and the J gene lost 1 base, with 12 bases spanning the gap. Here the CDR3 DNA reads TGTGCCAGCAGCTTAGTTGGAGGGCAGAGCAATCAGCCCCAGCATTTT. This translates into CASSLVGGQSNQPQHF. The variable domain in full, with the rest retrieved from reference TRBV7-3 and TRBJ1-5, is GAGVSQTPSNKVTEKGKYVELRCDPISGHTALYWYRQSLGQGPEFLIYFQGTGAADDSGLPNDRFFAVRPEGSVSTLKIQRTERGDSAVYLCASSLVGGQSNQPQHFGDGTRLSIL.

This clone was recorded once. The chain combines TRBV9 with TRBJ1-1; the D is unclear. From germline, CDR1 is SGDLS and CDR2 YYNGEE. Trimming pared 0 bases from V and 4 bases from J, leaving 7 bases between. The CDR3 is made up of 13 amino acids. This CDR3 reads CASSVGPFTEAFF. The CDR3 bases are TGTGCCAGCAGCGTAGGTCCCTTCACTGAAGCTTTCTTT.

J is TRBJ2-2 and V is TRBV2, with a weak D call TRBD2 (6 bases). Germline lookup yields CDR1 SNHLY and CDR2 FYNNEI. The CDR3 spans 14 residues. V was clipped by 7 bases and J by 2 bases, with 11 bases between them. This CDR3 is CASNLAPNTGELFF. For the CDR3, the DNA is TGTGCCAGCAACCTAGCGCCTAACACCGGGGAGCTGTTTTTT. The entire variable domain, with the rest obtained from reference TRBV2 and TRBJ2-2, is as follows: EPEVTQTPSHQVTQMGQEVILRCVPISNHLYFYWYRQILGQKVEFLVSFYNNEISEKSEIFDDQFSVERPDGSNFTLKIRSTKLEDSAMYFCASNLAPNTGELFFGEGSRLTVL.

V and J are TRBV27 and TRBJ1-5; 7 bases are a match to TRBD1. The J segment lost 0 bases and the V segment lost 3 bases, leaving 11 bases of the junction unmatched. Looked up from germline, CDR1 is MNHEY and CDR2 is SMNVEV (reference sequence). The CDR3 is made up of 18 amino acids. The CDR3: CASSFYPPGTVSNQPQHF. As DNA, the CDR3 is TGTGCCAGCAGTTTCTATCCCCCAGGGACAGTTAGCAATCAGCCCCAGCATTTT.

The chain joins TRBV9 to TRBJ1-3, with 8 bases matching TRBD1. This CDR3 is 14 amino acids long. V was pared by 6 bases and J by 6 bases, with 8 bases of the junction left unmatched. Germline CDR1 reads SGDLS; CDR2 reads YYNGEE. In nucleotides, the CDR3 is TGTGCCAGCAACCTCCAGGGGGCGGAAAACACCATATATTTT. Residues: CASNLQGAENTIYF.

This clone has just one count. This chain connects TRBV7-9 to TRBJ2-5; tentatively, D is TRBD1 (6 bases). Trimming left V 5 bases short and J 5 bases short, with 18 bases between. CDR3 length: 15 residues. From germline, CDR1 is SEHNR and CDR2 FQNEAQ (reference sequence). In DNA, the CDR3 is TGTGCCAGCAGCACCCGGGACACTTGGGGGGAGACCCAGTACTTC. It yields the protein CASSTRDTWGETQYF.

The V call is TRBV29-1, the J call TRBJ2-1; TRBD2 might be the D (5 bases). This CDR3 is built from 12 residues. Germline V lookup: CDR1 SQVTM, CDR2 ANQGSEA. V lost 6 bases and J 4 bases, leaving 10 bases between the germline ends. The DNA of the CDR3 is TGCAGCGTCCTCGGGATTTACAATGAGCAGTTCTTC. Its protein is CSVLGIYNEQFF.

The chain has TRBV30 and TRBJ1-4; maybe TRBD1 (6 bases). V was shortened by 4 bases and J by 7 bases, with 7 bases between the two germline ends. The CDR3 contains 11 residues. CDR1 GTSNPN and CDR2 SVGIG come from the germline V gene (reference sequence). As DNA, the CDR3 is TGTGCCTGGATAGGGGGTGAAAAACTGTTTTTT. It specifies CAWIGGEKLFF.